A selection of T cell receptor beta chains follows, all from one sample in a study of cytomegalovirus exposure and HLA in healthy donors. TCRdb keeps only in-frame clones here, not all; method: immunoSEQ multiplex PCR. The table shows over 150,000 clones, with under 85% occurring only once. The source material was PBMCs. The receptor source for this set is a woman under 30 in good health and CMV-seropositive. Both conserved end residues are part of each CDR3. A D gene is named only where the DNA matches it firmly. Expanded clones are given a class, and other clones once, few, many or no size at all.

>TRBV6-5|-|14|TRBJ1-3|-
CASSYRFPGNTIYF
TGTGCCAGCAGTTACCGTTTTCCGGGAAACACCATATATTTT
>TRBV9|-|14|TRBJ1-1|-
CASSVTGMNTEAFF
TGTGCCAGCAGCGTTACAGGGATGAACACTGAAGCTTTCTTT
>TRBV6-4|TRBD2|14|TRBJ2-3|few
CASSVSGATDTQYF
TGTGCCAGCAGTGTGAGCGGGGCTACAGATACGCAGTATTTT
>TRBV6-5|-|13|TRBJ1-1|-
CASSLGGGAEAFF
TGTGCCAGCAGTTTAGGCGGGGGAGCTGAAGCTTTCTTT
>TRBV9|TRBD2|16|TRBJ2-7|-
CASSPKLSGLASEQYF
TGTGCCAGCAGCCCCAAACTATCGGGACTAGCTTCCGAGCAGTACTTC
>TRBV5-4|TRBD1|15|TRBJ2-1|once
CASSLEKGANNEQFF
TGTGCCAGCAGCTTGGAGAAGGGGGCAAACAATGAGCAGTTCTTC
>TRBV7-2|-|14|TRBJ1-2|-
CASSFDWQGDGYTF
TGTGCCAGCAGCTTTGATTGGCAGGGTGATGGCTACACCTTC
>TRBV11-2|-|12|TRBJ1-1|-
CASSLARDEAFF
TGTGCCAGCAGCTTAGCGCGGGATGAAGCTTTCTTT
>TRBV13|TRBD2|17|TRBJ2-3|-
CASSLNRGLAFTDTQYF
TGTGCCAGCAGCTTAAACCGGGGACTAGCTTTTACAGATACGCAGTATTTT
>TRBV28|-|13|TRBJ1-2|-
CASSFPGAYGYTF
TGTGCCAGCAGTTTCCCGGGAGCCTATGGCTACACCTTC
>TRBV14|-|16|TRBJ2-2|once
CASSQDREVNTGELFF
TGTGCCAGCAGCCAAGACAGGGAGGTTAACACCGGGGAGCTGTTTTTT
>TRBV5-1|-|14|TRBJ2-2|-
CASSLFQGTGELFF
TGCGCCAGCAGCTTATTTCAGGGGACCGGGGAGCTGTTTTTT
>TRBV19|TRBD1|14|TRBJ1-1|-
CASSEQGLDTEAFF
TGTGCCAGTAGTGAACAGGGGCTGGACACTGAAGCTTTCTTT
>TRBV25-1|TRBD1|13|TRBJ2-2|few
CASRGQGSGELFF
TGTGCCAGCAGGGGACAGGGGTCCGGGGAGCTGTTTTTT
>TRBV6-5|-|12|TRBJ2-7|-
CASSTDNYEQYF
TGTGCCAGCAGCACGGACAACTACGAGCAGTACTTC
>TRBV5-1|-|14|TRBJ2-3|-
CASSEAGGTDTQYF
TGCGCCAGCAGCGAGGCAGGGGGCACAGATACGCAGTATTTT
>TRBV9|-|14|TRBJ2-5|-
CASSVGDKQETQYF
TGTGCCAGCAGCGTAGGGGACAAACAAGAGACCCAGTACTTC
>TRBV19|-|14|TRBJ2-1|few
CATSTGTFSVEQFF
TGTGCCACCTCGACAGGGACTTTTAGTGTTGAGCAGTTCTTC
>TRBV2|-|15|TRBJ1-6|-
CASINNESGNSPLHF
TGTGCCAGCATCAACAACGAATCGGGAAATTCACCCCTCCACTTT
>TRBV7-3|-|13|TRBJ1-2|-
CASSPQGGHGYTF
TGTGCCAGCAGCCCCCAGGGAGGTCATGGCTACACCTTC
>TRBV30|TRBD2|16|TRBJ2-5|-
CAWSVVSGGAVETQYF
TGTGCCTGGAGTGTCGTTAGCGGGGGGGCCGTAGAGACCCAGTACTTC
>TRBV4-2|TRBD1|17|TRBJ1-5|few
CATQTPLLTGRDQPQHF
TGTGCCACCCAGACCCCGCTATTGACAGGGCGTGATCAGCCCCAGCATTTT
>TRBV2|TRBD1|16|TRBJ1-1|-
CASSEELDRGLTEAFF
TGTGCCAGCAGTGAGGAACTGGACAGGGGCCTAACTGAAGCTTTCTTT
>TRBV7-8|TRBD2|15|TRBJ2-2|once
CASSRGGPNTGELFF
TGTGCCAGCAGCCGCGGGGGGCCGAACACCGGGGAGCTGTTTTTT
>TRBV7-2|TRBD1|17|TRBJ1-2|-
CASSLSGTGGTHYGYTF
TGTGCCAGCAGCTTATCCGGGACAGGGGGCACTCACTATGGCTACACCTTC
>TRBV7-2|-|12|TRBJ1-6|-
CASSSTVSPLHF
TGTGCCAGCAGCTCAACAGTATCACCCCTCCACTTT
>TRBV7-2|-|14|TRBJ2-3|few
CASSLMGAVDTQYF
TGTGCCAGCAGCTTAATGGGGGCCGTAGATACGCAGTATTTT
>TRBV10-3|-|17|TRBJ1-4|-
CATQDSPGTSTNEKLFF
TGTGCCACACAAGATAGCCCAGGGACTTCAACTAATGAAAAACTGTTTTTT
>TRBV4-3|-|13|TRBJ1-2|-
CASSHGQSYGYTF
TGCGCCAGCAGCCACGGACAGTCCTATGGCTACACCTTC
>TRBV7-9|-|15|TRBJ2-5|-
CASSLGGQVGETQYF
TGTGCCAGCAGCTTAGGGGGGCAGGTCGGAGAGACCCAGTACTTC
>TRBV6-1|-|11|TRBJ1-2|-
CASTSGDGYTF
TGTGCCAGCACTAGCGGGGATGGCTACACCTTC
>TRBV4-2|TRBD2|18|TRBJ2-5|once
CASSQDIPSGGRGETQYF
TGTGCCAGCAGCCAAGATATCCCTAGCGGGGGGAGGGGAGAGACCCAGTACTTC
>TRBV4-1|-|15|TRBJ1-2|-
CASSQDRGANYGYTF
TGCGCCAGCAGCCAAGATCGGGGAGCTAACTATGGCTACACCTTC
>TRBV6-5|TRBD1|16|TRBJ1-1|-
CASSYSPRQGGGEAFF
TGTGCCAGCAGTTACTCCCCAAGACAGGGGGGAGGTGAAGCTTTCTTT
>TRBV6-1|-|14|TRBJ2-7|-
CASRRAGISYEQYF
TGTGCCAGCAGACGAGCGGGTATCTCCTACGAGCAGTACTTC
>TRBV9|TRBD1|15|TRBJ2-3|-
CASSVQGAGADTQYF
TGTGCCAGCAGCGTGCAGGGGGCTGGGGCAGATACGCAGTATTTT
>TRBV7-2|TRBD1|18|TRBJ1-3|-
CASSLQGQGRGGGNTIYF
TGTGCCAGCAGCTTACAGGGACAGGGTCGCGGTGGTGGAAACACCATATATTTT
>TRBV25-1|-|14|TRBJ1-5|-
CASSDSAGNQPQHF
TGTGCCAGCAGTGATAGTGCAGGGAATCAGCCCCAGCATTTT
>TRBV5-4|TRBD2|17|TRBJ2-7|few
CASSLRLAVGVFYEQYF
TGTGCCAGCAGCCTACGACTAGCGGTGGGAGTTTTCTACGAGCAGTACTTC
>TRBV6-1|TRBD1|17|TRBJ1-1|-
CASSEKGQGVWNTEAFF
TGTGCCAGCAGTGAAAAGGGCCAGGGGGTGTGGAACACTGAAGCTTTCTTT
>TRBV7-6|-|14|TRBJ1-1|-
CASSLSTGNTEAFF
TGTGCCAGCAGCCTATCGACAGGGAACACTGAAGCTTTCTTT
>TRBV6-5|-|15|TRBJ1-2|-
CASSRGGRWDYGYTF
TGTGCCAGCAGTCGTGGGGGCCGGTGGGACTATGGCTACACCTTC
>TRBV5-8|-|14|TRBJ1-5|-
CASSLLYRDQPQHF
TGTGCCAGCAGCCTACTCTATCGGGATCAGCCCCAGCATTTT
>TRBV6-6|-|14|TRBJ1-6|-
CASSPPSNNSPLHF
TGTGCCAGCAGCCCCCCCAGTAATAATTCACCCCTCCACTTT
>TRBV5-5|-|14|TRBJ2-5|-
CASSPPERQETQYF
TGTGCCAGCAGCCCGCCGGAGCGGCAAGAGACCCAGTACTTC
>TRBV11-1|TRBD1|15|TRBJ2-7|-
CASSLGGTASYEQYF
TGTGCCAGCAGCTTAGGGGGGACAGCTTCCTACGAGCAGTACTTC
>TRBV6-5|TRBD1|12|TRBJ1-1|-
CASSFTGAEAFF
TGTGCCAGCAGTTTCACAGGGGCTGAAGCTTTCTTT
>TRBV30|-|13|TRBJ1-5|once
CAWTAGGDQPQHF
TGTGCCTGGACCGCCGGGGGAGATCAGCCCCAGCATTTT
>TRBV5-6|-|13|TRBJ2-7|few
CASTRDFGYEQYF
TGTGCCAGCACCCGGGACTTTGGATACGAGCAGTACTTC
>TRBV6-1|TRBD1|15|TRBJ2-7|-
CASSSTGTGHYEQYF
TGTGCCAGCAGTAGCACCGGGACAGGGCACTACGAGCAGTACTTC
>TRBV20-1|-|11|TRBJ1-2|-
CSASGGRGYTF
TGCAGTGCCTCAGGCGGGCGCGGCTACACCTTC
>TRBV5-1|-|16|TRBJ2-1|once
CASSFPPRVSPYEQFF
TGCGCCAGCAGCTTTCCACCCAGGGTTAGCCCCTATGAGCAGTTCTTC
>TRBV21-1|-|16|TRBJ1-3|-
CASSTRQAPSGNTIYF
TGTGCCAGCAGCACCCGACAGGCACCCTCTGGAAACACCATATATTTT
>TRBV21-1|-|17|TRBJ2-1|-
CASSKGFPAGHYNEQFF
TGTGCCAGCAGCAAAGGGTTCCCAGCGGGGCACTACAATGAGCAGTTCTTC